This T cell receptor beta chain is from a study of T-cell reconstitution after alpha-beta-depleted transplantation in children. Unique molecular identifiers were built into the TCRbeta library. TCRdb analysed the PCR reads with MiXCR anew, one entry per CDR3 protein. This table has around 240,000 distinct CDR3 sequences, 9% to 10% appearing once. The sample holds many counts of this clonotype. This CDR3 has 15 residues. In germline, CDR1 is SGHDT, CDR2 YYEEEE. Unmatched junction bases numbered 10, after V lost 4 bases and J lost 6 bases. The rearrangement joins TRBV5-6 to TRBJ1-2, with TRBD1 identical over 9 bases. The TCR comes from a human donor who donated a stem cell graft to a child with SCID. The sample in question was PBMCs from the stem cell graft donor, obtained from the stem cell graft. In DNA, the CDR3 is TGTGCCAGCAGCAGCGATACAGGGGGCGCAGATGGCTACACCTTC. It is translated as CASSSDTGGADGYTF. Full variable domain (remainder filled in from reference TRBV5-6 and TRBJ1-2): DAGVTQSPTHLIKTRGQQVTLRCSPKSGHDTVSWYQQALGQGPQFIFQYYEEEERQRGNFPDRFSGHQFPNYSSELNVNALLLGDSALYLCASSSDTGGADGYTFGSGTRLTVV.